Listed below are T cell receptor beta chains from one sample, sequenced in a study of shared clonotypes between healthy human individuals. The protocol was immunoSEQ multiplex PCR, while the TCRdb copy is restricted to in-frame clones and leaves out a portion. This table has about 1.4 million clones, around 97% appearing once. Sequencing was performed on naive CD4+ T cells sorted from blood. The receptors shown here come from a young man in good health. Each CDR3 is given with its conserved first and last residue. D genes are given only for firm matches. Only part of the rows carry a size: once, few, many, or a class if the clone is expanded.

clone_size | j_call | v_call | d_call | cdr3_aa | cdr3_nt
- | TRBJ2-7 | TRBV6-5 | - | CASSDSPIPSYEQYF | TGTGCCAGCAGCGACTCACCAATCCCTTCTTACGAGCAGTACTTC
- | TRBJ2-3 | TRBV7-9 | TRBD1 | CASSHPGQQTTDTQYF | TGTGCCAGCAGCCACCCGGGACAGCAAACCACAGATACGCAGTATTTT
- | TRBJ2-1 | TRBV28 | - | CASTNHEGFNEQFF | TGTGCCAGCACTAACCATGAGGGATTCAATGAGCAGTTCTTC
- | TRBJ2-1 | TRBV5-1 | TRBD2 | CASSPGLAGHNEQFF | TGCGCCAGCAGCCCGGGACTAGCGGGGCACAATGAGCAGTTCTTC
once | TRBJ2-1 | TRBV5-1 | TRBD2 | CASSWSLAGANEQFF | TGCGCCAGCAGCTGGTCCTTAGCGGGAGCCAATGAGCAGTTCTTC
- | TRBJ2-1 | TRBV5-3 | - | CARSFSGRYEQFF | TGTGCCAGAAGCTTCTCAGGGAGGTATGAGCAGTTCTTC
- | TRBJ2-3 | TRBV7-9 | - | CASSFSGSSTDTQYF | TGTGCCAGCAGCTTTTCTGGGTCTAGCACAGATACGCAGTATTTT
once | TRBJ1-2 | TRBV5-1 | - | CASSLNNGPYGYTF | TGCGCCAGCAGCCTCAATAATGGACCCTATGGCTACACCTTC
- | TRBJ1-1 | TRBV27 | - | CASSLSMVGTEAFF | TGTGCCAGCAGTTTATCCATGGTCGGCACTGAAGCTTTCTTT
- | TRBJ1-3 | TRBV7-7 | - | CASKDPVRISGNTIYF | TGTGCTAGCAAGGACCCCGTTAGGATCTCTGGAAACACCATATATTTT
- | TRBJ1-2 | TRBV25-1 | - | CASNGGGYGYTF | TGTGCCAGCAATGGGGGGGGCTATGGCTACACCTTC
once | TRBJ2-7 | TRBV5-6 | TRBD1 | CASSSEGTGYYEQYF | TGTGCCAGCAGCTCGGAAGGGACAGGGTACTACGAGCAGTACTTC
- | TRBJ1-1 | TRBV5-1 | - | CASSLEFRRQGERAFF | TGCGCCAGCAGCTTGGAGTTTAGGCGGCAAGGCGAGAGAGCTTTCTTT
- | TRBJ1-5 | TRBV28 | - | CASSLFTDSNQPQHF | TGTGCCAGCAGTTTATTTACAGATAGCAATCAGCCCCAGCATTTT
- | TRBJ2-7 | TRBV4-2 | TRBD2 | CASSQGGGASGTGEQYF | TGTGCCAGCAGCCAAGGTGGAGGGGCTAGCGGAACCGGGGAGCAGTACTTC
- | TRBJ1-1 | TRBV30 | TRBD1 | CAWSPQGQQAFF | TGTGCCTGGAGCCCGCAGGGACAGCAAGCTTTCTTT
- | TRBJ2-1 | TRBV5-1 | - | CASSTQGHNEQFF | TGCGCCAGCAGCACCCAGGGCCACAATGAGCAGTTCTTC
- | TRBJ1-2 | TRBV18 | TRBD1 | CASSLGIMTGTDGYTF | TGTGCCAGCTCACTCGGAATAATGACAGGGACAGATGGCTACACCTTC
- | TRBJ2-5 | TRBV9 | - | CASSLTPDPRDQYF | TGTGCCAGCAGCCTGACCCCGGACCCCCGGGACCAGTACTTC
- | TRBJ2-1 | TRBV5-4 | - | CASTTSSYNEQFF | TGTGCCAGCACCACAAGCTCCTACAATGAGCAGTTCTTC
- | TRBJ2-1 | TRBV7-7 | - | CASSFGLYNEQFF | TGTGCCAGCAGCTTCGGACTCTACAATGAGCAGTTCTTC
- | TRBJ1-2 | TRBV6-4 | - | CASSRTGTYGYTF | TGTGCCAGCAGTCGCACAGGTACCTATGGCTACACCTTC
once | TRBJ2-2 | TRBV9 | - | CASSVVRGHGLDTGELFF | TGTGCCAGCAGCGTAGTTCGGGGTCACGGTTTGGACACCGGGGAGCTGTTTTTT
- | TRBJ2-2 | TRBV5-6 | - | CASSRPGPNTGELFF | TGTGCCAGCAGCCGGCCGGGCCCCAACACCGGGGAGCTGTTTTTT
- | TRBJ1-1 | TRBV18 | - | CASSPPKGMNTEAFF | TGTGCCAGCTCACCACCTAAGGGTATGAACACTGAAGCTTTCTTT
- | TRBJ2-1 | TRBV6-5 | TRBD2 | CASSSGLAGIEQFF | TGTGCCAGCAGTTCTGGACTAGCGGGAATTGAGCAGTTCTTC
- | TRBJ1-3 | TRBV30 | TRBD1 | CAWSVGGRGLSGNTIYF | TGTGCCTGGAGTGTCGGGGGCAGGGGGCTTTCTGGAAACACCATATATTTT
- | TRBJ2-1 | TRBV11-2 | TRBD1 | CASSSAQGAGDEQFF | TGTGCCAGCAGCTCAGCCCAGGGGGCTGGGGATGAGCAGTTCTTC
few | TRBJ1-1 | TRBV28 | - | CASSIRTEAFF | TGTGCCAGCAGCATCCGGACTGAAGCTTTCTTT
- | TRBJ2-1 | TRBV10-1 | - | CASSLRSYNEQFF | TGCGCCAGCAGTCTCCGGTCCTACAATGAGCAGTTCTTC
- | TRBJ2-2 | TRBV7-6 | - | CASSLVPGPIGELFF | TGTGCCAGCAGCTTAGTTCCGGGCCCCATCGGGGAGCTGTTTTTT
- | TRBJ2-2 | TRBV18 | TRBD2 | CASSPRASGSRGTGELFF | TGTGCCAGCTCACCACGGGCTAGCGGGAGCCGAGGCACCGGGGAGCTGTTTTTT
- | TRBJ2-2 | TRBV5-1 | TRBD2 | CASRTSGSPNTGELFF | TGCGCCAGCAGAACTAGCGGGAGTCCGAACACCGGGGAGCTGTTTTTT
- | TRBJ2-7 | TRBV7-8 | - | CASSLRGAGQNYEQYF | TGTGCCAGCAGCTTAAGGGGGGCAGGTCAGAACTACGAGCAGTACTTC
- | TRBJ2-3 | TRBV4-1 | - | CASSQGDRRDTQYF | TGCGCCAGCAGCCAAGGGGACCGAAGAGATACGCAGTATTTT
- | TRBJ2-5 | TRBV2 | TRBD2 | CASRNSGTKGKETQYF | TGTGCCAGCAGGAATTCCGGGACTAAGGGGAAAGAGACCCAGTACTTC
- | TRBJ2-3 | TRBV28 | TRBD2 | CASPPSGRITDTQYF | TGTGCCAGTCCTCCTAGCGGGAGGATCACAGATACGCAGTATTTT
once | TRBJ2-3 | TRBV14 | - | CASSPFRPDTQYF | TGTGCCAGCAGCCCGTTCAGGCCAGATACGCAGTATTTT
- | TRBJ1-5 | TRBV5-4 | - | CASSLQGQPQHF | TGTGCCAGCAGCTTGCAGGGGCAGCCCCAGCATTTT
- | TRBJ2-1 | TRBV28 | - | CASSSPGRGEQFF | TGTGCCAGCAGTTCCCCCGGCAGGGGTGAGCAGTTCTTC
- | TRBJ2-3 | TRBV5-1 | - | CASSLVGHTDTQYF | TGCGCCAGCAGCTTGGTGGGTCACACAGATACGCAGTATTTT
- | TRBJ1-1 | TRBV19 | - | CASSMLGLTEAFF | TGTGCCAGTAGTATGCTGGGGTTGACTGAAGCTTTCTTT
- | TRBJ2-7 | TRBV6-6 | - | CATGLGAEQYF | TGTGCCACCGGGTTAGGTGCCGAGCAGTACTTC
- | TRBJ2-7 | TRBV10-1 | TRBD1 | CASSGGQAEGEQYF | TGCGCCAGCAGCGGGGGACAGGCGGAGGGCGAGCAGTACTTC
many | TRBJ2-2 | TRBV18 | - | CASAQDPNTGELFF | TGTGCCAGCGCACAGGACCCAAACACCGGGGAGCTGTTTTTT
- | TRBJ2-7 | TRBV6-5 | TRBD2 | CASSYPAGGAYEQYF | TGTGCCAGCAGTTATCCAGCGGGAGGAGCTTACGAGCAGTACTTC
- | TRBJ2-1 | TRBV20-1 | - | CSLNEQFF | TGCAGCCTCAATGAGCAGTTCTTC
- | TRBJ1-2 | TRBV6-1 | TRBD1 | CASRTRGPDYGYTF | TGTGCCAGCAGGACCAGGGGGCCTGACTATGGCTACACCTTC
- | TRBJ2-2 | TRBV5-1 | - | CASSLDTGRYTGELFF | TGCGCCAGCAGCCTCGACACAGGGCGGTACACCGGGGAGCTGTTTTTT
- | TRBJ2-7 | TRBV5-1 | TRBD1 | CASSSGTGKYEQYF | TGCGCCAGCAGCTCAGGGACAGGGAAATACGAGCAGTACTTC
- | TRBJ2-5 | TRBV2 | TRBD1 | CANIDREETQYF | TGTGCCAACATCGACAGGGAGGAGACCCAGTACTTC
- | TRBJ2-2 | TRBV7-2 | TRBD2 | CASSRLAGEGSGELFF | TGTGCCAGCAGTCGGTTAGCGGGAGAGGGATCCGGGGAGCTGTTTTTT
- | TRBJ2-2 | TRBV9 | TRBD2 | CASSVGLGSGVLAGVSTGELFF | TGTGCCAGCAGCGTAGGTTTGGGGAGTGGGGTGTTAGCGGGAGTGAGCACCGGGGAGCTGTTTTTT
- | TRBJ2-6 | TRBV6-1 | - | CASSEQGLSGANVLTF | TGTGCCAGCAGTGAACAGGGGCTCTCTGGGGCCAACGTCCTGACTTTC